The rows below give T cell receptor beta chains drawn from one sample of a study of cytomegalovirus exposure and HLA in healthy donors. Clones were sequenced by immunoSEQ multiplex PCR, and TCRdb holds only the in-frame ones, with some missing. The table records roughly 130,000 clones, 75% to 85% of them present only once. The material sequenced was PBMCs. The receptors derive from a male donor in good health and CMV-seropositive. Both conserved end residues are part of each CDR3. The D gene is left open where the match is weak. A row's size may be missing; if present it is once, few, many or a size class.

clone size | J gene | V gene | D gene | CDR3 DNA | CDR3 protein
once | TRBJ2-4 | TRBV30 | - | TGTGCCTGGAGTCCCATCTCTGGGGGGGCCAAAAACAGTCAGTACTTC | CAWSPISGGAKNSQYF
- | TRBJ2-7 | TRBV7-9 | - | TGTGCCAGCGGCATTGGAGGGGTTGGTGGCGAGCAGTACTTC | CASGIGGVGGEQYF
- | TRBJ1-5 | TRBV29-1 | - | TGCAGCGTTGCCGGCGGGGGTCTTAATCAGCCCCAGCATTTT | CSVAGGGLNQPQHF
- | TRBJ2-5 | TRBV28 | - | TGTGCCAGCAGTTTCGGATCGGGACTTGGGTACTTC | CASSFGSGLGYF
- | TRBJ1-1 | TRBV2 | - | TGTGCCAGCAGTGCGGTAGGTGGGGCGGCTGAAGCTTTCTTT | CASSAVGGAAEAFF
once | TRBJ2-3 | TRBV7-9 | TRBD2 | TGTGCCAGCAGCCTACTAGCGGAAATCCCAGATACGCAGTATTTT | CASSLLAEIPDTQYF
- | TRBJ2-2 | TRBV11-2 | TRBD1 | TGTGCCAGCAGTTTTGGACAGGGCGCGAACACCGGGGAGCTGTTTTTT | CASSFGQGANTGELFF
- | TRBJ1-3 | TRBV7-8 | - | TGTGCCAGCAGCTCTTTGACAGAGAGAACTGGAAACACCATATATTTT | CASSSLTERTGNTIYF
- | TRBJ1-3 | TRBV7-2 | - | TGTGCCAGCAGCCTGGACAGCAGTGGAAACACCATATATTTT | CASSLDSSGNTIYF
- | TRBJ2-1 | TRBV28 | - | TGTGCCAGCAGTTCTGGACAGCGGCCATTTGAGCAGTTCTTC | CASSSGQRPFEQFF
- | TRBJ2-1 | TRBV5-1 | TRBD2 | TGCGCCAGCAGCTTGGTCTCTAGCGGGAGTTACAATGAGCAGTTCTTC | CASSLVSSGSYNEQFF
- | TRBJ2-7 | TRBV6-5 | - | TGTGCCAGCAGTTACTCGGAGGGGGCGAGGGAGCAGTACTTC | CASSYSEGAREQYF
- | TRBJ1-1 | TRBV4-3 | TRBD1 | TGCGCCAGCAGCCAAGAATTGGGGACAGGGTTGAACACTGAAGCTTTCTTT | CASSQELGTGLNTEAFF
- | TRBJ2-7 | TRBV7-9 | - | TGTTCCAGCAGCTCGCCGGGGGATTACGAGCAGTACTTC | CSSSSPGDYEQYF
- | TRBJ2-7 | TRBV2 | - | TGTGCCAGCAGTGTTCTTGGAACAGGTACCTCCTACGAGCAGTACTTC | CASSVLGTGTSYEQYF
- | TRBJ2-7 | TRBV30 | TRBD2 | TGTGCCTGGAGTTCGCTAGCGGGAGGATACGAGCAGTACTTC | CAWSSLAGGYEQYF
few | TRBJ2-7 | TRBV7-2 | - | TGTGCCAGCAGCTTAGGAGCTAGCGTATCCTACGAGCAGTACTTC | CASSLGASVSYEQYF
- | TRBJ2-7 | TRBV7-2 | - | TGTGCCAGCAGCTTAGGACTAACTCTCTACGAGCAGTACTTC | CASSLGLTLYEQYF
- | TRBJ2-7 | TRBV9 | TRBD1 | TGTGCCAGCAGCACCGGGACAGGCCCCTACGAGCAGTACTTC | CASSTGTGPYEQYF
- | TRBJ2-7 | TRBV5-6 | TRBD2 | TGTGCCAGCAGCTGGGGACTAGCGGGAGCGCTGAGCTCCTACGAGCAGTACTTC | CASSWGLAGALSSYEQYF
- | TRBJ2-1 | TRBV11-3 | TRBD2 | TGTGCCAGCAGCCTAGCGGGAGCCTCCTACAATGAGCAGTTCTTC | CASSLAGASYNEQFF
- | TRBJ1-2 | TRBV5-8 | - | TGTGCCAGCAGCTTGTTTTCCAGGGGATATGGCTACACCTTC | CASSLFSRGYGYTF
- | TRBJ2-1 | TRBV21-1 | - | TGTGCCAGCAGCAAAGCGCTTTTAAGCGGTTCCTACAATGAGCAGTTCTTC | CASSKALLSGSYNEQFF
- | TRBJ2-7 | TRBV29-1 | - | TGCAGCGTGGGAGTTTCCTACGAGCAGTACTTC | CSVGVSYEQYF
- | TRBJ2-7 | TRBV4-3 | TRBD2 | TGCGCCAGCAGCCAAGAAACCAGCGGGAGGGGCGAGCAGTACTTC | CASSQETSGRGEQYF
few | TRBJ1-1 | TRBV25-1 | - | TGTGCCAGCAGTGCTACAGCGAACACTGAAGCTTTCTTT | CASSATANTEAFF
- | TRBJ1-1 | TRBV5-1 | - | TGCGCCAGCAGCGGGGCCCGTTCGGGTACAAACACTGAAGCTTTCTTT | CASSGARSGTNTEAFF
- | TRBJ2-7 | TRBV7-2 | - | TGTGCCAGCAGCTTCGCAGGGTTGAACGAGCAGTACTTC | CASSFAGLNEQYF
few | TRBJ2-1 | TRBV5-4 | TRBD2 | TGTGCCAGCAGCTTTAGCGGGAGGGACTACAATGAGCAGTTCTTC | CASSFSGRDYNEQFF
- | TRBJ2-7 | TRBV27 | TRBD1 | TGTGCCAGCAGTTTGACAGGGGTCGCCGGACCCTACGAGCAGTACTTC | CASSLTGVAGPYEQYF
few | TRBJ2-5 | TRBV28 | TRBD2 | TGTGCCAGCAGTTTCCTGTCTAGCGGGGTACAAGAGACCCAGTACTTC | CASSFLSSGVQETQYF
- | TRBJ2-1 | TRBV2 | - | TGTGCCAGCAGTGGATTTCATAGGGGTAGTGAGCAGTTCTTC | CASSGFHRGSEQFF
- | TRBJ2-1 | TRBV28 | - | TGTGCCAGCAGTTTATATATTGAGCAGTTCTTC | CASSLYIEQFF
few | TRBJ2-3 | TRBV5-1 | - | TGCGCCAGCAGCTTGGGAGGGAGCTCAGATACGCAGTATTTT | CASSLGGSSDTQYF
- | TRBJ1-6 | TRBV6-1 | - | TGTGCCAGCAGTGAAGCTGGGAGGGCCGCGAATTCACCCCTCCACTTT | CASSEAGRAANSPLHF
- | TRBJ2-1 | TRBV19 | - | TGTGCCAGTAGTAAACGAGTATCCGAGCAGTTCTTC | CASSKRVSEQFF
- | TRBJ2-3 | TRBV5-6 | - | TGTGCCAGCAGCCAAGGGACAACGGATACGCAGTATTTT | CASSQGTTDTQYF
few | TRBJ1-4 | TRBV30 | TRBD1 | TGTGCCTGGAGTGTCAAGGGGGCAAGGGAAAAACTGTTTTTT | CAWSVKGAREKLFF
- | TRBJ2-7 | TRBV5-4 | TRBD2 | TGTGCCAGCAGCTTTTTCCATAGCGGGAGGCCCTACGAGCAGTACTTC | CASSFFHSGRPYEQYF
- | TRBJ1-6 | TRBV5-1 | - | TGCGCCAGCAGCCCCACCGGGAGGGCTGATAATTCACCCCTCCACTTT | CASSPTGRADNSPLHF
- | TRBJ2-1 | TRBV7-3 | TRBD2 | TGTGCCAGCAGCGGGGGGACTAGCTACAATGAGCAGTTCTTC | CASSGGTSYNEQFF
once | TRBJ2-7 | TRBV25-1 | TRBD1 | TGTGCCAGCAGTGTCGGACAGGGTGACTACGAGCAGTACTTC | CASSVGQGDYEQYF
- | TRBJ2-1 | TRBV19 | - | TGTGCCAGTGGTCCGGATGAGCAGTTCTTC | CASGPDEQFF
- | TRBJ1-1 | TRBV18 | - | TGTGCCAGCTCGCCCGGGACTGAAGCTTTCTTT | CASSPGTEAFF
- | TRBJ1-1 | TRBV13 | - | TGTGCCAGCAGCCCCTCCCGGTACACTGAAGCTTTCTTT | CASSPSRYTEAFF
- | TRBJ2-3 | TRBV27 | TRBD2 | TGTGCCAGCGGACTAGCCGACATAGATACGCAGTATTTT | CASGLADIDTQYF